This TCR beta chain came from a study of blood T cells in healthy people across ages. Using a J-beta primer mix together with a sample-barcoded 5' primer, a second PCR was run for about 7 to 12 cycles. TCRdb reprocessed the 5' RACE reads with MiXCR, giving one entry per CDR3 protein. The repertoire holds about 560,000 distinct CDR3 sequences, with 25% to 35% as singletons. Germline lookup yields CDR1 MGHRA and CDR2 YSYEKL. With 4 bases removed from V and 7 bases from J, the gap between germline ends came to 17 bases. The CDR3 is made up of 14 amino acids. The same sample was also used in a study of T cells of mothers and their children. This second study says: The study found thymic selection shapes TCR recombination output similarly in related and unrelated pairs.

Sequencing was carried out using blood. The chain couples TRBV4-1 to TRBJ2-7; D ambiguous. The TCR comes from a boy aged 2-15 years in good health. CDR3 in amino acids: CASSPGLPGREQYF. CDR3 in DNA: TGCGCCAGCAGCCCCGGCTTACCCGGAAGGGAGCAGTACTTC.